This is a list of T cell receptor beta chains from one sample in a study of blood T cell repertoires in COVID-19. Data came from immunoSEQ multiplex PCR; TCRdb stores just in-frame clones and leaves some out. Here the sample spans fewer than 60,000 clones, roughly 80% being singletons. Material for sequencing was peripheral blood. The source of these receptors is a man aged 55-75 years with acute or convalescent COVID-19. Both conserved end residues are trimmed from each CDR3. For some rows the clone size is stated as once, few or many, or as a class when expanded; others skip it.

j_call clone_size v_call cdr3_aa
TRBJ2-1 NA TRBV12-3/TRBV12-4 ASSFRRSDEQF
TRBJ2-1 few TRBV9 ASSGTGGLSYNEQF
TRBJ2-1 NA TRBV5-1 ASRGLADNNEQF
TRBJ1-4 NA TRBV5-1 ASSSAGTSTNEKLF
TRBJ1-5 NA TRBV24-1 ATGQGRGNQPQH
TRBJ2-1 NA TRBV11-1 ASSTRVRSSYNEQF
TRBJ2-1 NA TRBV30 AWSVALWNEQF
TRBJ1-1 NA TRBV15 ATSRARVETEAF
TRBJ1-4 NA TRBV19 ASSKGGNANEKLF
TRBJ2-4 NA TRBV18 ASSPPGGQGNIQY
TRBJ1-5 NA TRBV6-2/TRBV6-3 ASSYESHNPQGPYNQPQH
TRBJ1-1 NA TRBV6-5 ASRPGTGGAF
TRBJ2-1 NA TRBV27 ASSWGRSSYNEQF
TRBJ1-5 NA TRBV6-5 ASSYGTDSNQPQH
TRBJ1-2 few TRBV29-1 SVDLTGTEGYT
TRBJ2-1 NA TRBV19 ASSLSEVNEQF
TRBJ1-6 NA TRBV6-5 ASSFSSGGEGSPLH
TRBJ1-1 NA TRBV14 ASRSYIGAEAF
TRBJ1-1 NA TRBV2 ASSDSRRSTGGVEAF
TRBJ2-5 NA TRBV7-3 ASSSTSGAGETQY
TRBJ1-2 NA TRBV19 ASSRDSKYGYT
TRBJ2-3 few TRBV24-1 ATSDLSSGYTDTQY
TRBJ2-1 NA TRBV7-3 ASSPNKDSYNEQF
TRBJ2-7 NA TRBV5-6 ASSPWTSGGTFAN
TRBJ1-1 NA TRBV14 ASSTQQDTEAF
TRBJ2-2 NA TRBV5-4 ASSLLAGNTGELF
TRBJ1-1 NA TRBV19 ASRGDRARATEAF
TRBJ1-6 once TRBV5-6 ASSSGVGGRSPLH
TRBJ1-2 NA TRBV25-1 ASLGETQGVYGYT
TRBJ1-2 NA TRBV28 ASSFMSRGAYGYT
TRBJ2-1 NA TRBV5-1 ASSLQNEQF
TRBJ2-5 NA TRBV5-6 ASSSWGTAGGGTQY
TRBJ1-1 NA TRBV5-1 ASSLGTGGSPQAF
TRBJ1-5 NA TRBV19 ASTQRAGDSNQPQH
TRBJ2-2 NA TRBV5-4 ASSLGEGRAGELF
TRBJ2-3 NA TRBV9 ASSSRTSGGEADTQY
TRBJ1-1 NA TRBV30 AWSFRDRGPGGMNTEAF
TRBJ2-2 NA TRBV19 ASSIPLGGGTGELF
TRBJ1-2 few TRBV6-5 ASRGQDAGYT
TRBJ1-5 NA TRBV21-1 ASRTGIQPQH
TRBJ2-5 few TRBV7-6 ASSRTSGGEETQY
TRBJ2-4 NA TRBV6-2/TRBV6-3 ASSDRSGWTKNIQY
TRBJ1-1 NA TRBV11-2 ASSSTERTEAF
TRBJ1-2 NA TRBV19 ASSIFPRASSNYGYT
TRBJ2-3 NA TRBV9 ASSVGGSGGSNTQY
TRBJ2-1 NA TRBV7-2 ASSSLRYEQF
TRBJ1-2 NA TRBV18 ASSPPGGGYGYT
TRBJ1-1 NA TRBV11-2 ASSLGGGTHTEAF
TRBJ2-2 NA TRBV9 ASSPQGQGWAGELF